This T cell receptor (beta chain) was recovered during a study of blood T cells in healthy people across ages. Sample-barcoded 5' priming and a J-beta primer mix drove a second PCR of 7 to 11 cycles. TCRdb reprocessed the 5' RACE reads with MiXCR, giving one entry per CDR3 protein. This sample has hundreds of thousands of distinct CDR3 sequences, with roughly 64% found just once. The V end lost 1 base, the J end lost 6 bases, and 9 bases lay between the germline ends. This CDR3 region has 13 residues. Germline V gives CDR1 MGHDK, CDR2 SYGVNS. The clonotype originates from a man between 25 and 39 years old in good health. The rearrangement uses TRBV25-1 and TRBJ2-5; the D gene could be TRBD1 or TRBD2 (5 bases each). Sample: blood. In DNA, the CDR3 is TGTGCCAGCAGTGAATCGGGACCCAAGACCCAGTACTTC. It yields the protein CASSESGPKTQYF.